This entry features one T cell receptor beta chain sequence. The antigen is not known. Germline assignment: CDR1 LNHDA and CDR2 SQIVND (reference sequence). The CDR3 has 15 residues. With V trimmed by 0 bases and J by 2 bases, 1 base remained unmatched. This specimen belongs to a study of T cells in localized non-small cell lung cancer. Study-wide results and caveats: Longer overall survival was linked to higher blood T cell density. The study sequenced only one region of the tumor. As a result, intratumor heterogeneity could not be excluded and remains possible. The appearance of a median around 57 of the top 100 tumor clones was seen in adjacent lung.

Profiling relied on immunoSEQ multiplex PCR, and the TCRdb table lists in-frame clones only, not all of them. This sample has 31,000 or so clones, with roughly nine tenths found just once. The material sequenced was peripheral blood, taken before any cancer treatment. The clonotype originates from a woman aged 35-75 years with stage I lung adenocarcinoma. The rearrangement links TRBV19 to TRBJ1-5; 7 bases map to TRBD1. Here the CDR3 DNA reads TGTGCCAGTAGTATAGATGGACAGGGCAATCAGCCCCAGCATTTT. Translating it yields CASSIDGQGNQPQHF.